The clone carrying this T cell receptor (beta chain) was detected many times. The source of the sample is a study of neurological immune-mediated disorders. The making of cDNA relied on 5'RACE with 10-nucleotide random UMIs. From the 5' RACE reads, TCRdb called clonotypes with MiXCR, one entry per CDR3 protein. Of 20,000 to 30,000 distinct CDR3 sequences detected, 2.5% appear once; the ten largest clones hold 2.3%. The sample taken for sequencing was PBMCs. The receptor was derived from a woman between 50 and 59 years old with multiple sclerosis.

The DNA of the CDR3 is TGTGCCAGCAGCCGGGGAGCACGGGGTTACAATGAGCAGTTCTTC. Its protein is CASSRGARGYNEQFF. The rearrangement joins TRBV12-3 or TRBV12-4 to TRBJ2-1; D is perhaps TRBD2 (5 bases). V shed 6 bases and J shed 4 bases, with 16 bases lying between them. The CDR3 runs 15 residues.